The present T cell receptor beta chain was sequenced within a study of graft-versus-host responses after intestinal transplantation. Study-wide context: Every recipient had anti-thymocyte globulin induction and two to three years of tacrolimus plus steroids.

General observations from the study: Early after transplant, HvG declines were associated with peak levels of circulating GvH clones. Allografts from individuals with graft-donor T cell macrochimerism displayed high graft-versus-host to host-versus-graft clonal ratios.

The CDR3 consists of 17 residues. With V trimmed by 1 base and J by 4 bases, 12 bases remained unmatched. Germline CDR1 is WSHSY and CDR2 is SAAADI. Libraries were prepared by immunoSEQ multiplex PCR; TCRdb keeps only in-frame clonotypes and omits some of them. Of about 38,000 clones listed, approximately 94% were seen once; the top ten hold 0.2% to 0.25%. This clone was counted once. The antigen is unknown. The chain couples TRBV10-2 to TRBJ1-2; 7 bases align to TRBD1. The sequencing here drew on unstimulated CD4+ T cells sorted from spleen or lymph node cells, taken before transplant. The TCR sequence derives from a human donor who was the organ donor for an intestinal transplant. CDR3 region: CASSELPTGTEFYGYTF. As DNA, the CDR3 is TGCGCCAGCAGTGAGTTGCCAACCGGGACAGAGTTCTATGGCTACACCTTC.